Listed below are T cell receptor beta chains from one sample, sequenced in a study of T cell responses to AZD1222 COVID-19 vaccine. Some clones are missing from TCRdb's copy, which holds only in-frame ones; the method was immunoSEQ multiplex PCR. The sample contains fewer than 95,000 clones, 85% to 90% of which appear only once. The material was peripheral blood, obtained on day 0 of AZD1222 vaccination. The source is an adult in good health. The CDR3 runs from the conserved cysteine through the conserved F or W. D genes are given only for firm matches. Not all rows give a size; the values are once, few, many and, for expanded clones, a class.

D gene	J gene	clone size	V gene	CDR3 DNA	CDR3 protein
TRBD2	TRBJ2-1	few	TRBV5-8	TGTGCCAGCAGCTCCGGGACTAGCGGGAGTGTCGACACGAATGAGCAGTTCTTC	CASSSGTSGSVDTNEQFF
TRBD2	TRBJ2-7	.	TRBV9	TGTGCCAGCAGCAGCTCTAGCGGAAGCTCCTACGAGCAGTACTTC	CASSSSSGSSYEQYF
.	TRBJ2-7	few	TRBV10-1	TGCGCCAGCAGTTCCGGTCACTACGAGCAGTACTTC	CASSSGHYEQYF
.	TRBJ1-5	.	TRBV19	TGTGCCAGTAGTATCCCGCAGGGGACGAATCAGCCCCAGCATTTT	CASSIPQGTNQPQHF
.	TRBJ1-5	.	TRBV7-9	TGTGCCAGCAGCTTAGCCAGGGACCTCGGTCAGCCCCAGCATTTT	CASSLARDLGQPQHF
TRBD2	TRBJ2-7	many	TRBV6-5	TGTGCCAGCAGCTCCGACCTAGCGGACGAGCAGTACTTC	CASSSDLADEQYF
.	TRBJ2-5	.	TRBV7-9	TGTGCCAGCAGCTTAGGAGGGACAATCCACATTAAAGAGACCCAGTACTTC	CASSLGGTIHIKETQYF
.	TRBJ2-1	.	TRBV4-1	TGCGCCAGCAGCCAAGTCGCTGTAGCCCCAGGGGCCTCCTACAATGAGCAGTTCTTC	CASSQVAVAPGASYNEQFF
.	TRBJ1-6	.	TRBV30	TGTGCCTGGACGGCAGGATCGAATTCACCCCTCCACTTT	CAWTAGSNSPLHF
.	TRBJ2-7	.	TRBV14	TGTGCCAGCAGCCAACTAACAGGGATCAGCGCCTACGAGCAGTACTTC	CASSQLTGISAYEQYF
TRBD2	TRBJ2-2	.	TRBV30	TGTGCCTGGAGTGGCTCTAGCGGGAGTGGCGCCGGGGAGCTGTTTTTT	CAWSGSSGSGAGELFF
.	TRBJ1-2	.	TRBV7-9	TGTGCCAGCAGCTTTGATAACTATGGCTACACCTTC	CASSFDNYGYTF
TRBD2	TRBJ2-7	once	TRBV9	TGTGCCAGCAGCGTAGGGGGGGGAACCTACGAGCAGTACTTC	CASSVGGGTYEQYF
.	TRBJ1-4	.	TRBV11-2	TGTGCCAGCAGAACCGGCAGGGCTGAAAAACTGTTTTTT	CASRTGRAEKLFF
TRBD1	TRBJ2-7	.	TRBV19	TGTGCCACACAGACCGGGACAGGGGGCACTTACGAGCAGTACTTC	CATQTGTGGTYEQYF
.	TRBJ1-1	.	TRBV5-4	TGTGCCAGCAGCTTGGATGCAGGGGTTAACACTGAAGCTTTCTTT	CASSLDAGVNTEAFF
.	TRBJ2-5	.	TRBV27	TGTGCCAGCAGTCCCTCAAGGTACCAAGAGACCCAGTACTTC	CASSPSRYQETQYF
.	TRBJ1-4	.	TRBV10-1	TGCGCCGGGAAACGGGGGGGAACTAATGAAAAACTGTTTTTT	CAGKRGGTNEKLFF
.	TRBJ2-4	.	TRBV28	TGTGCCAGCCGCCCTCGGGGCCTTCGGGCCAAAAACATTCAGTACTTC	CASRPRGLRAKNIQYF
.	TRBJ2-1	.	TRBV27	TGTGCCAGCAGTCCAGCGGGGGGACAGGGCCCCTACAATGAGCAGTTCTTC	CASSPAGGQGPYNEQFF
TRBD2	TRBJ2-7	once	TRBV5-1	TGCGCCAGCAGCGGCAGCGGGAGCTCCTACGAGCAGTACTTC	CASSGSGSSYEQYF
TRBD1	TRBJ1-1	once	TRBV6-6	TGTGCCAGCAGTTCAGGGGGCTGGGCGGGCACTGAAGCTTTCTTT	CASSSGGWAGTEAFF
TRBD1	TRBJ2-7	few	TRBV6-5	TGTGCCAGCAGTTACTATACAGGGGCCTACGAGCAGTACTTC	CASSYYTGAYEQYF
TRBD1	TRBJ1-2	once	TRBV29-1	TGCAGCGTTGAAAGACAGGGTGACTATGGCTACACCTTC	CSVERQGDYGYTF
.	TRBJ1-1	.	TRBV3-1/TRBV3-2	TGTGCCAGCAGCAAGCAGGGGACTGAAGCTTTCTTT	CASSKQGTEAFF
.	TRBJ2-3	.	TRBV3-1/TRBV3-2	TGTGCCAGCAGCCAAGATCTGACATCGGATACGCAGTATTTT	CASSQDLTSDTQYF
.	TRBJ1-5	.	TRBV15	TGTGCCACCAGCAGAGATGCGGCAGGGGATCAGCCCCAGCATTTT	CATSRDAAGDQPQHF
TRBD2	TRBJ2-1	.	TRBV7-9	TGTGCCAGCAGCCGAACGACTAGCCCTAGCTCCTACAATGAGCAGTTCTTC	CASSRTTSPSSYNEQFF
TRBD2	TRBJ2-7	once	TRBV6-5	TGTGCCAGCAGTTGGACTAGCCGCTACGAGCAGTACTTC	CASSWTSRYEQYF
.	TRBJ2-7	.	TRBV18	TGTGCCAGCTCACCCCCCCGGGCAGAAAACTACGAGCAGTACTTC	CASSPPRAENYEQYF
.	TRBJ1-2	.	TRBV5-4	TGTGCCAGCAGCGGATCAGGGATGGGGGTGGATGGCTACACCTTC	CASSGSGMGVDGYTF
.	TRBJ2-7	.	TRBV10-1	TGCGCCAGCAGTGAGTCGGGGCATTGCGAGCAGTACTTC	CASSESGHCEQYF
TRBD2	TRBJ2-1	.	TRBV6-6	TGTGCCAGCAGTTATAGCGGGACGACCTACAATGAGCAGTTCTTC	CASSYSGTTYNEQFF
.	TRBJ2-3	.	TRBV7-6	TGTGCCAGCAGCTTGGACGACGGGAGTGCAGATACGCAGTATTTT	CASSLDDGSADTQYF
TRBD2	TRBJ2-1	.	TRBV7-3	TGTGCCAGCAGCGTCCCATCTTCGGGGGGGACTAGCGGGAGTTTATGCAATGAGCAGTTCTTC	CASSVPSSGGTSGSLCNEQFF
.	TRBJ2-3	once	TRBV7-9	TGTGCCAGCAGCGATAAAGGGCGAGATACGCAGTATTTT	CASSDKGRDTQYF
.	TRBJ1-1	.	TRBV11-3	TGTGCCAGCAGCTTAGGCAGGGCCACTGAAGCTTTCTTT	CASSLGRATEAFF
TRBD1	TRBJ2-1	.	TRBV5-1	TGCGCCAGCAGCTGGGGACAGGGGGCGAGGGATGAGCAGTTCTTC	CASSWGQGARDEQFF
TRBD1	TRBJ2-7	.	TRBV5-1	TGCGCCAGCAGCTTGGTGGGACAGGAGATCTTC	CASSLVGQEIF
TRBD2	TRBJ2-3	.	TRBV5-4	TGTGCCAGCAGCGAGACTAGCGGGAGAGTGTCCGATACGCAGTATTTT	CASSETSGRVSDTQYF
.	TRBJ2-7	.	TRBV3-1/TRBV3-2	TGTGCCAGCAGCCAAGAGGGGGCCTACGAGCAGTACTTC	CASSQEGAYEQYF
.	TRBJ1-4	.	TRBV6-6	TGTGCCAGCAGCGAACAGGGAGGAGAAAAACTGTTTTTT	CASSEQGGEKLFF